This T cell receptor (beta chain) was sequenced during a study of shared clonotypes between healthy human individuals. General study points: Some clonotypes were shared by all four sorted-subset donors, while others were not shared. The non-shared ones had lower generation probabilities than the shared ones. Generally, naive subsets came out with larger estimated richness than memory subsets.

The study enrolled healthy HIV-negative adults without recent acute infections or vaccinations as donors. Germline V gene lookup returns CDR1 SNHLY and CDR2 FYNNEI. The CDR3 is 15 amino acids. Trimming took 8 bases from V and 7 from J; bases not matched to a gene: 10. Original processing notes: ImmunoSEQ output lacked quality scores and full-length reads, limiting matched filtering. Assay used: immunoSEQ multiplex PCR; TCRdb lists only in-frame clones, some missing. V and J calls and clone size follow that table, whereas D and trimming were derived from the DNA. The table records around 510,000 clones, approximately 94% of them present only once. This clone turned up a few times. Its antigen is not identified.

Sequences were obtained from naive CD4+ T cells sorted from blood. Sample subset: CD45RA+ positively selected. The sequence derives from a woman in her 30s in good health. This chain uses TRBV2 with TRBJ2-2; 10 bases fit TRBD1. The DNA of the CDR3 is TGTGCCAGCCGGGACAGGGGTCTCTTGGGCGGGGAGCTGTTTTTT. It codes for CASRDRGLLGGELFF.